At least ten counts were recorded for the clone carrying this T cell receptor beta chain. Its antigen is undetermined. Each CDR3 protein gets one entry after TCRdb re-called the RACE reads with MiXCR. This sample has about 250,000 distinct CDR3 sequences, with around 7.3% found just once. The data are from a study of human T cells and chemical hapten exposure. General study results and limits: Counts of TCRs above 1 in 1000 frequency stayed unchanged with DPC sensitization.

The time point is: pre-sensitization, week 0. The treatment was: therapeutic diphenylcyclopropenone sensitization with weekly scalp DPC. Unfractionated whole blood was the source from which total RNA was extracted. The CDR3 length is 13 residues. The V and J ends lost 3 bases and 5 bases respectively, with 10 bases between them. The sequencing here drew on whole blood, taken in connection with sensitization to the hapten diphenylcyclopropenone (DPC). The V call is TRBV12-3 or TRBV12-4, the J call TRBJ1-1; D is ambiguous. This clonotype was obtained from a man aged 18 to 29 with alopecia areata. Some clones in this sample may be carry-over from other donors' samples. The CDR3, as DNA: TGTGCCAGCAGTTTGATAGAGCTGACTGAAGCTTTCTTT. As protein: CASSLIELTEAFF.